These 28 T cell receptor beta chains were sequenced from one sample in a study of Ad26.COV2.S vaccination and SARS-CoV-2 variants (dated by TCRdb to the early 2020s). The label giving this sample's treatment or condition can be read as: roughly 18 received Ad26.COV2.S at low or high dose, single or two shots; about 5 received placebo; per-sample allocation not given. For vaccine and placebo recipients, the sequenced repertoires came from samples collected on day 63 after the first injection. Preparation of the library involved the immunoSEQ multiplex PCR assay. The clones in this table, taken by TCRdb from immuneACCESS, are in-frame only. Not every clone is retained; where verified, under half of the shortfall comes from an unresolved V gene, and the cause of the rest is unknown. This sample lists under 400,000 clones; around 90% were detected once. The ten largest make up about 3.5% of the sample.

Material: peripheral blood, obtained in a trial of Ad26.COV2.S vaccine versus placebo. These receptors came from a person between 18 and 60 years old who received the Ad26.COV2.S COVID-19 vaccine or a placebo.

V gene TRBV2 combines with J gene TRBJ1-5; TRBD1 aligns across 9 bases. The length of the CDR3 is 16 residues. V lost 4 bases, J lost 0 bases, and 4 bases stayed unmatched. Germline CDR1 reads SNHLY; CDR2 reads FYNNEI. The CDR3 protein is CASSAGQGYSNQPQHF. The DNA of the CDR3 is TGTGCCAGCAGTGCGGGACAGGGCTATAGCAATCAGCCCCAGCATTTT.

This chain connects TRBV30 to TRBJ2-2, with a tentative D call TRBD2 (6 bases). There are 12 residues in the CDR3. With 6 bases removed from V and 6 bases from J, the gap between germline ends came to 11 bases. Germline V gene lookup returns CDR1 GTSNPN and CDR2 SVGIG (reference sequence). The CDR3 nucleotides are TGTGCCTGCATGGGGGGACCCGGGGAGCTGTTTTTT. It is translated as CACMGGPGELFF.

In this sample, this clone turned up a few times. The rearrangement uses TRBV6-4 and TRBJ1-1; a weak D match, TRBD1 (6 bases). V lost 6 bases and J 4 bases, leaving 12 bases between the germline ends. The germline gives CDR1 MRHNA, CDR2 SNTAGT. The length of the CDR3 is 13 residues. In DNA form, the CDR3 reads TGTGCCAGCAGCTCAGGGGAGGCCACTGAAGCTTTCTTT. Translating gives CASSSGEATEAFF.

This chain connects TRBV2 to TRBJ2-3; D uncertain. Germline CDR1 reads SNHLY; CDR2 reads FYNNEI. V lost 7 bases to trimming and J lost 1 base, with 12 bases between them. The CDR3 runs 14 residues. CDR3 DNA: TGTGCCAGCAAGGTGTCGGCCCGCACAGATACGCAGTATTTT. Its protein is CASKVSARTDTQYF.

This chain connects TRBV21-1 to TRBJ1-1. TRBV21-1 is a known pseudogene. This CDR3 comprises 13 residues. CDR3 amino acids: CASSKEARKKAFF. The CDR3 nucleotides are TGTGCCAGCAGCAAAGAGGCTAGGAAGAAAGCTTTCTTT.

The chain links TRBV14 to TRBJ2-3, with 11 nucleotides matching TRBD2. CDR3 length equals 21 residues. After removal of 0 bases from V and 2 bases from J, the junction contained 16 bases not matched to a gene. The germline V gene encodes CDR1 SGHDN and CDR2 FVKESK. The CDR3 sequence: CASSQDGSGLAGGVITDTQYF. The CDR3 region has the DNA TGTGCCAGCAGCCAAGATGGTTCGGGCCTAGCGGGGGGCGTGATCACAGATACGCAGTATTTT.

This chain connects TRBV9 to TRBJ1-5, with no clear D. The V and J ends lost 2 bases and 4 bases respectively, with 10 bases between them. Germline CDR1 and CDR2: SGDLS and YYNGEE. This CDR3 spans 14 amino acids. The CDR3: CASSVTGGNQPQHF. The CDR3 DNA reads as TGTGCCAGCAGCGTCACGGGTGGAAATCAGCCCCAGCATTTT.

V is TRBV7-6 and J is TRBJ2-2; tentative D call: TRBD2 (5 bases). The CDR3 is 14 amino acids. V was clipped by 2 bases and J by 6 bases, with 10 bases between them. CDR1 is SGHVS, CDR2 FNYEAQ, per germline. The CDR3 region is CASSLSREAGELFF. The CDR3 bases are TGTGCCAGCAGCTTAAGCCGGGAAGCCGGGGAGCTGTTTTTT.

The chain recombines TRBV3-1 (or the pseudogene TRBV3-2) with TRBJ2-7; maybe TRBD1 (5 bases). Trimming removed 1 base from V and 1 base from J, with 8 bases in between. The length of the CDR3 is 14 residues. From germline, CDR1 is LGHDT and CDR2 YNNKEL (reference sequence). In DNA form, the CDR3 reads TGTGCCAGCAGCCAAGGGTCAGGGTCCTACGAGCAGTACTTC. Encoded protein: CASSQGSGSYEQYF.

The count of this clone is one. V usage is TRBV30 and J usage is TRBJ1-1; 7 bases align to TRBD1. Germline V gene data show CDR1 as GTSNPN and CDR2 as SVGIG (reference sequence). Trimming removed 2 bases from V and 7 bases from J; junction bases left unmatched: 4. This CDR3 is 12 amino acids long. CDR3 bases: TGTGCCTGGAGTCACAGGGGCGGTGAAGCTTTCTTT. Its protein product is CAWSHRGGEAFF.

V and J are TRBV7-9 and TRBJ1-1; D is unclear. V lost 5 bases to trimming and J lost 1 base, with 5 bases between them. Germline V lookup: CDR1 SEHNR, CDR2 FQNEAQ (reference sequence). The CDR3 is made up of 12 amino acids. The CDR3 nucleotides are TGTGCCAGCAGCAAACAGAACACTGAAGCTTTCTTT. Translated, it gives CASSKQNTEAFF.

The CDR3 bases are TGCAGCGTTGAAGGTCTCAGGTTGTATGAGCAGTTCTTC. This gives the protein CSVEGLRLYEQFF. The chain recombines TRBV29-1 with TRBJ2-1; D remains unclear. V lost 1 base and J lost 8, with 12 bases in between. Germline loops: CDR1 SQVTM, CDR2 ANQGSEA. CDR3 length: 13 amino acids.

J is TRBJ1-2 and V is TRBV3-1 (or the pseudogene TRBV3-2), with 7 bases identical to TRBD1. This CDR3 is 14 amino acids long. The germline V gene has CDR1 LGHDT and CDR2 YNNKEL (reference sequence). With V trimmed by 1 base and J by 5 bases, 4 bases remained unmatched. The CDR3 is CASSQGSGQYGYTF. Written as DNA, the CDR3 is TGTGCCAGCAGCCAAGGGTCGGGACAGTATGGCTACACCTTC.

The rearrangement links TRBV11-1 to TRBJ2-7; D remains unclear. CDR1 SGHAT and CDR2 FQDESV come from the germline V gene (reference sequence). V lost 5 bases and J 1 base, leaving 6 bases between the germline ends. This CDR3 is built from 12 residues. The DNA of the CDR3 is TGTGCCAGCAGCGCTGTATCCTACGAGCAGTACTTC. Encoded protein: CASSAVSYEQYF.

As regards this clone: Different DNA sequences within this sample yield the same CDR3. J is TRBJ1-5 and V is TRBV20-1; the D is unclear. V lost 7 bases to trimming and J lost 6 bases, with 4 bases between them. This CDR3 has 9 residues. Germline V gene data show CDR1 as DFQATT and CDR2 as SNEGSKA (reference sequence). The CDR3 loop reads CSVGQPQHF. The CDR3 nucleotides read TGCAGTGTTGGTCAGCCCCAGCATTTT.

This clone is a singleton in its sample. The chain links TRBV5-1 to TRBJ2-1, with 11 bases that match TRBD2. J lost 7 bases, V lost 4 bases, and 4 bases had no gene match. This CDR3 is 14 amino acids long. CDR1 and CDR2 from the germline V gene are SGHRS and YFSETQ. In nucleotides, the CDR3 is TGCGCCAGCAGCCCGACTAGCGGGGTTAATGAGCAGTTCTTC. It yields the protein CASSPTSGVNEQFF. Together with reference TRBV5-1 and TRBJ2-1, the CDR3 gives the full variable domain: KAGVTQTPRYLIKTRGQQVTLSCSPISGHRSVSWYQQTPGQGLQFLFEYFSETQRNKGNFPGRFSGRQFSNSRSEMNVSTLELGDSALYLCASSPTSGVNEQFFGPGTRLTVL.

CDR3 bases: TGTGCCAGCAGCCCATGGGATGCAGCGAGCTCCTACGAGCAGTACTTC. Its protein is CASSPWDAASSYEQYF. The chain links TRBV13 to TRBJ2-7; unclear D gene. Trimming took 5 bases from V and 0 from J, leaving 17 bases between them. This CDR3 comprises 16 residues. From germline, CDR1 is PRHDT and CDR2 FYEKMQ (reference sequence).

The chain joins TRBV3-1 (or the pseudogene TRBV3-2) to TRBJ1-1; a possible D gene is TRBD1 (5 bases). Germline CDR1 LGHDT, CDR2 YNNKEL (reference sequence). Trimming stripped 1 base from V and 3 bases from J, with 15 bases between. This CDR3 is built from 16 residues. The DNA of the CDR3 is TGTGCCAGCAGCCAAGTATGGACAAACACCTACACTGAAGCTTTCTTT. The encoded protein is CASSQVWTNTYTEAFF.

The rearrangement joins TRBV5-1 to TRBJ2-2; no clear D gene. The V gene's germline CDR1 is SGHRS and CDR2 YFSETQ. The CDR3 length is 14 residues. V lost 0 bases and J lost 3, with 6 bases in between. In nucleotides, the CDR3 is TGCGCCAGCAGCTTGGGGACGGACACCGGGGAGCTGTTTTTT. Protein: CASSLGTDTGELFF.

This clone appeared a few times. The chain is built from TRBV30 and TRBJ1-5; the D gene is possibly TRBD1 (6 bases). Trimming shortened V by 2 bases and J by 4 bases, and 18 bases separated the two germline ends. The CDR3 contains 16 residues. Germline V gene data show CDR1 as GTSNPN and CDR2 as SVGIG (reference sequence). CDR3 amino acids: CAWSLTGVQRNQPQHF. CDR3 sequence (DNA): TGTGCCTGGAGTCTGACAGGAGTACAGAGAAATCAGCCCCAGCATTTT. The whole variable domain, remainder taken from reference TRBV30 and TRBJ1-5, is SQTIHQWPATLVQPVGSPLSLECTVEGTSNPNLYWYRQAAGRGLQLLFYSVGIGQISSEVPQNLSASRPQDRQFILSSKKLLLSDSGFYLCAWSLTGVQRNQPQHFGDGTRLSIL.

The chain joins TRBV4-1 to TRBJ1-5, with no clear D. V gave up 1 base and J gave up 5 bases, with 6 bases separating them. The germline V gene encodes CDR1 MGHRA and CDR2 YSYEKL. This CDR3 is 13 amino acids long. CDR3 nucleotide sequence: TGCGCCAGCAGCCAAGTCCAGGATCAGCCCCAGCATTTT. Protein product: CASSQVQDQPQHF.

This clone was seen only a few times. The V and J genes are TRBV12-5 and TRBJ1-1; D unresolved. Per germline, CDR1 LGHNT and CDR2 FRNRAP. Trimming took off 7 bases at V and 1 base at J, with 7 bases between the two ends. This CDR3 is 12 amino acids long. Here the CDR3 DNA reads TGTGCTAGTGATATAGAGAACACTGAAGCTTTCTTT. As protein: CASDIENTEAFF.

This chain joins TRBV9 and TRBJ2-1, with 7 positions matching TRBD1. The CDR3 extends over 17 amino acids. With V trimmed by 8 bases and J by 4 bases, 18 bases remained unmatched. The germline gives CDR1 SGDLS, CDR2 YYNGEE. This CDR3 is CASADRDAQLRYNEQFF. DNA of the CDR3: TGTGCCAGTGCTGACAGGGATGCTCAACTGAGGTACAATGAGCAGTTCTTC.

The chain employs TRBV29-1 and TRBJ2-4; a possible D gene is TRBD1 (5 bases). Trimming left V 5 bases short and J 0 bases short, with 8 bases between. CDR1 and CDR2 from the germline V gene are SQVTM and ANQGSEA. CDR3 size: 13 residues. CDR3 amino acids: CSVQTEAKNIQYF. CDR3 nucleotide sequence: TGCAGCGTTCAGACAGAAGCCAAAAACATTCAGTACTTC.

This chain connects TRBV11-2 to TRBJ1-2; D unclear. V lost 8 bases and J lost 7, with 20 bases in between. The germline CDR1 and CDR2 sequences are SGHAT and FQNNGV. The CDR3 is 14 amino acids. CDR3 sequence reads: CASHATTGPRGYTF. The CDR3 nucleotides are TGTGCCAGCCATGCGACAACCGGGCCCCGTGGCTACACCTTC.

CDR3 region: CASSRTGFSSPLHF. CDR3 bases: TGTGCCAGCAGTCGGACAGGGTTTAGTTCACCCCTCCACTTT. The J gene is TRBJ1-6, the V gene TRBV7-2; 8 positions agree with TRBD1. The V gene's germline CDR1 is SGHTA and CDR2 FQGNSA. The CDR3 contains 14 residues. V shed 6 bases and J 9 bases; nucleotides not matched to a gene: 7.

The genes are TRBV7-9 and TRBJ1-1; 7 nucleotides match TRBD1. The V gene end was trimmed by 5 bases and the J gene end by 11 bases; junction bases not matched to a gene: 8. This CDR3 spans 12 amino acids. Germline V lookup: CDR1 SEHNR, CDR2 FQNEAQ (reference sequence). In DNA form, the CDR3 reads TGTGCCAGCAGCCGAGGGACAGCCGAGGCTTTCTTT. Its protein is CASSRGTAEAFF.

The chain couples TRBV4-3 to TRBJ1-3; D ambiguous. Germline values: CDR1 LGHNA, CDR2 YSLEER. The V and J ends lost 1 base and 0 bases respectively, with 10 bases between them. The CDR3 is made up of 16 amino acids. CDR3: CASSQGSRSSGNTIYF. The CDR3 DNA follows: TGCGCCAGCAGCCAAGGGAGCAGGTCCTCTGGAAACACCATATATTTT.